One and the same sample provided the 18 T cell receptor beta chains below, sequenced in a study of Ad26.COV2.S vaccination and SARS-CoV-2 variants. Profiling relied on immunoSEQ multiplex PCR, and the TCRdb table lists in-frame clones only, not all of them. The sample has around 300,000 clones; 75% to 90% are singletons. Documented treatment: around 19 received Ad26.COV2.S at low or high dose, single or two shots; about 5 received placebo; per-sample allocation not given. All samples were drawn on day 63, counting from the first vaccine or placebo injection. Specimen: peripheral blood, collected in a trial of Ad26.COV2.S vaccine versus placebo. The receptors stem from a person aged 18-60 years who received the Ad26.COV2.S COVID-19 vaccine or a placebo.

V gene TRBV28 combines with J gene TRBJ1-1; possibly TRBD1 for D (5 bases). Per the germline V gene, CDR1 is MDHEN and CDR2 is SYDVKM. Trimming cost V 5 bases and J 10 bases, with 11 bases left between them. The CDR3 has 11 amino acids. CDR3 bases: TGTGCCAGCAGTGCCCGTCAGGGAGCTTTCTTT. It yields the protein CASSARQGAFF.

V and J are TRBV6-2 or TRBV6-3 and TRBJ1-5; D unclear. CDR3 length equals 14 residues. V lost 1 base to trimming and J lost 4 bases, with 8 bases between them. CDR1 is MNHEY, CDR2 SVGEGT, per germline. DNA for the CDR3: TGTGCCAGCAGTTACTATGGTGAGAATCAGCCCCAGCATTTT. Translated: CASSYYGENQPQHF.

V usage is TRBV27 and J usage is TRBJ1-6; a possible D gene is TRBD1 (5 bases). In germline, CDR1 is MNHEY, CDR2 SMNVEV (reference sequence). This CDR3 has 16 amino acids. Between the trimmed V and J ends, which lost 1 base and 5 bases, there was a span of 12 bases. This CDR3 is CASSLLGVGNNSPLHF. The CDR3 bases are TGTGCCAGCAGTTTATTAGGGGTTGGGAATAATTCACCCCTCCACTTT.

V usage is TRBV4-1 and J usage is TRBJ2-1; D ambiguous. Looked up from germline, CDR1 is MGHRA and CDR2 is YSYEKL. The V and J ends lost 1 base and 6 bases respectively, with 13 bases between them. CDR3 size: 15 residues. The CDR3 region has the DNA TGCGCCAGCAGCCAAGGTGGCAGGTGGGGCAATGAGCAGTTCTTC. It is translated as CASSQGGRWGNEQFF.

The chain links TRBV6-2 or TRBV6-3 to TRBJ2-7; 9 nucleotides line up with TRBD1. V dropped 4 bases and J dropped 5; count of bases not matched to a gene: 12. CDR3 length equals 16 residues. Germline V gene sequence: CDR1 MNHEY, CDR2 SVGEGT. CDR3 protein: CASSSSGTGWMNEQYF. CDR3 nucleotides: TGTGCCAGCAGTTCCTCCGGGACAGGGTGGATGAACGAGCAGTACTTC.

The chain is built from TRBV29-1 and TRBJ1-1; maybe TRBD1 (5 bases). Trimming removed 7 bases at V and 2 bases at J, with 14 bases between. There are 13 residues in the CDR3. Germline V gene data show CDR1 as SQVTM and CDR2 as ANQGSEA. CDR3 residues: CSEIAQDNTEAFF. DNA for the CDR3: TGCAGCGAGATCGCACAGGATAACACTGAAGCTTTCTTT.

The gene calls are TRBV11-2 and TRBJ1-2; perhaps TRBD1 as D (5 bases). V lost 5 bases and J 0 bases, leaving 19 bases between the germline ends. The V gene's germline CDR1 is SGHAT and CDR2 FQNNGV. This CDR3 contains 17 residues. The CDR3 DNA reads as TGTGCCAGCAGCCCCATGAGACAGTTTCGAGCTAACTATGGCTACACCTTC. It specifies CASSPMRQFRANYGYTF. Full variable domain (missing parts from reference TRBV11-2 and TRBJ1-2): EAGVAQSPRYKIIEKRQSVAFWCNPISGHATLYWYQQILGQGPKLLIQFQNNGVVDDSQLPKDRFSAERLKGVDSTLKIQPAKLEDSAVYLCASSPMRQFRANYGYTFGSGTRLTVV.

This sequence joins TRBV19 and TRBJ2-7; D uncertain. CDR3 length equals 14 residues. The V gene lost 3 bases and the J gene lost 2 bases, with 11 bases spanning the gap. Germline assignment: CDR1 LNHDA and CDR2 SQIVND (reference sequence). CDR3 sequence (DNA): TGTGCCAGTAGTATCGGCTCGACCCCCTACGAGCAGTACTTC. Amino acid sequence: CASSIGSTPYEQYF.

This clone came up a few times. This chain joins TRBV10-3 and TRBJ1-1; no firm D call. Germline loops: CDR1 ENHRY, CDR2 SYGVKD. The CDR3 extends over 13 amino acids. V was shortened by 7 bases and J by 4 bases, with 13 bases between the two germline ends. The CDR3 protein is CAITREFSTEAFF. The CDR3 DNA sequence: TGTGCCATCACTCGGGAGTTCAGCACTGAAGCTTTCTTT.

The chain carries TRBV6-5 and TRBJ2-3, with 10 nucleotides matching TRBD1. V dropped 6 bases and J dropped 4; count of bases not matched to a gene: 4. The CDR3 is 14 amino acids. Germline CDR1 MNHEY, CDR2 SVGAGI. The CDR3 nucleotides are TGTGCCAGCAGAGACAGGGGGCGCGCAGATACGCAGTATTTT. Amino acids: CASRDRGRADTQYF.

This clone occurred once. Other DNA sequences from this sample encode an identical CDR3 as well. The chain couples TRBV18 to TRBJ1-4; TRBD1 agrees at 7 bases. CDR3 length: 15 amino acids. The germline gives CDR1 KGHSH, CDR2 LQKENI. V was pared by 0 bases and J by 4 bases, with 2 bases of the junction left unmatched. In nucleotides, the CDR3 is TGTGCCAGCTCACCACCCGGACAGGTTAATGAAAAACTGTTTTTT. This encodes CASSPPGQVNEKLFF.

The chain employs TRBV27 and TRBJ1-5; a weak D match, TRBD1 (6 bases). This CDR3 comprises 14 residues. V lost 6 bases and J lost 9, with 18 bases in between. Germline CDR1 MNHEY, CDR2 SMNVEV (reference sequence). As DNA, the CDR3 is TGTGCCAGCAGGCTCTCAGGGGAAAGTTGGCCCCAGCATTTT. It translates to CASRLSGESWPQHF.

The chain is built from TRBV9 and TRBJ1-4; D is undetermined. The germline gives CDR1 SGDLS, CDR2 YYNGEE. The V end lost 3 bases, the J end lost 3 bases, and 15 bases lay between the germline ends. The CDR3 is 16 residues long. CDR3 coding DNA: TGTGCCAGCAGCGCGCCCAACGGGGTTTCTAATGAAAAACTGTTTTTT. This codes for CASSAPNGVSNEKLFF.

A remark on this clone: At the DNA level, this CDR3 is encoded by other sequences in the same sample as well. This chain's CDR3 is CASSPGRNTEAFF. The CDR3 nucleotides are TGTGCCAGCTCCCCCGGGCGGAACACTGAAGCTTTCTTT. This chain connects TRBV18 to TRBJ1-1, with D unclear. The CDR3 loop spans 13 amino acids. Germline V gene lookup returns CDR1 KGHSH and CDR2 LQKENI. Trimming removed 6 bases from V and 1 base from J, with 9 bases in between.

The rearrangement uses TRBV9 and TRBJ2-2, with unresolved D. The germline V gene has CDR1 SGDLS and CDR2 YYNGEE. Trimming took off 2 bases at V and 6 bases at J, with 14 bases between the two ends. This CDR3 has 15 residues. CDR3 nucleotides: TGTGCCAGCAGCGTTCTAAACTCTCGCGCCGGGGAGCTGTTTTTT. Its translation is CASSVLNSRAGELFF.

The rearrangement joins TRBV4-3 to TRBJ2-1; 8 nucleotides align to TRBD2. Germline assignment: CDR1 LGHNA and CDR2 YSLEER. Losses at the gene ends were 1 base for V and 8 bases for J; bases not matched to a gene: 7. This CDR3 contains 15 residues. The CDR3 here is CASSQVKRGSYEQFF. The CDR3 DNA reads as TGCGCCAGCAGCCAAGTTAAGCGGGGGAGCTATGAGCAGTTCTTC.

This clone was counted a single time. V gene TRBV7-8 combines with J gene TRBJ1-2; D is unresolved. The CDR3 is made up of 13 amino acids. CDR1 is SGHVS and CDR2 is FQNEAQ in the germline V gene. Between the trimmed V and J ends, which lost 1 base and 6 bases, there was a span of 9 bases. The CDR3: CASSLGVWDGYTF. CDR3 in DNA: TGTGCCAGCAGCTTAGGGGTATGGGATGGCTACACCTTC.

V is TRBV30 and J is TRBJ1-1; no firm D call. V was clipped by 0 bases and J by 1 base, with 6 bases between them. Germline V lookup: CDR1 GTSNPN, CDR2 SVGIG (reference sequence). The CDR3 consists of 13 residues. CDR3 coding DNA: TGTGCCTGGAGTGTCGGACCGAACACTGAAGCTTTCTTT. Amino acids: CAWSVGPNTEAFF.